The clone carrying this T cell receptor (beta chain) was seen a handful of times. Its antigen is not known. Germline loops: CDR1 LNHNV, CDR2 YYDKDF (reference sequence). V lost 3 bases and J lost 7, with 6 bases in between. The CDR3 is made up of 11 amino acids. The data belong to a study of beta chain features in type 1 diabetes. Overall study results and limits: PCR might favor shorter templates, but any such skew would affect patients and controls equally. These data did not resolve whether HLA type affects TCRB rearrangement. Significant though moderate, a shortening of TCRB CDR3s appeared in all four CD4+ subsets of Type 1 diabetes patients.

All of the isolated RNA was reverse transcribed, so expressed TCRB transcripts were sequenced. Some clones are missing from TCRdb's copy, which holds only in-frame ones; the method was immunoSEQ multiplex PCR. The profile shows some 150,000 clones, around 10% of them singletons. The source is a man aged 18 to 29 in good health. Input material: central memory CD4+ T cells from blood. The chain carries TRBV15 and TRBJ1-1; maybe TRBD1 (5 bases). The CDR3: CATSRGLEAFF. In DNA form, the CDR3 reads TGTGCCACCAGCAGGGGGCTTGAAGCTTTCTTT. Variable domain in full (rest from reference TRBV15 and TRBJ1-1): DAMVIQNPRYQVTQFGKPVTLSCSQTLNHNVMYWYQQKSSQAPKLLFHYYDKDFNNEADTPDNFQSRRPNTSFCFLDIRSPGLGDTAMYLCATSRGLEAFFGQGTRLTVV.